The source of this T cell receptor beta chain is a study of blood T cell repertoires in COVID-19. For the study at large: From the United States, Italy and Spain came samples of acute and convalescent COVID-19. In each case, the material was cDNA or gDNA derived from T cells, B-cell-depleted T cells, or PBMCs.

Sequenced by immunoSEQ multiplex PCR; TCRdb stores in-frame clones only, minus some. The sample lists over 300,000 clones, over 75% occurring once. Participants were aged 18 to 89 years from around 25 US areas. The study assigned cohorts using participant-reported clinical history. This CDR3 spans 15 amino acids. V lost 5 bases and J lost 2, with 13 bases in between. CDR1 is SNHLY and CDR2 is FYNNEI in the germline V gene. What was sequenced was PBMCs or T cells enriched from blood (not recorded which). V gene TRBV2 combines with J gene TRBJ1-5; D unclear. The clonotype was recovered from a woman in her twenties or thirties with acute COVID-19. The CDR3 DNA is TGTGCCAGCAGTCAACGGACTGGAGGCAATCAGCCCCAGCATTTT. It yields the protein CASSQRTGGNQPQHF.